The 13 T cell receptor beta chains in this list originate from one sample, sequenced in a study of T cell changes during pregnancy in multiple sclerosis (dated by TCRdb to between 2019 and 2020). Receptors were amplified or captured by the immunoSEQ multiplex PCR assay. Not all clones reach the TCRdb copy of this immuneACCESS table, which keeps in-frame sequences only. Checked studies attribute under half of the gap to unresolved V genes and leave the rest unexplained. For this sample there are roughly 100,000 clones; roughly 92% appear just once. Approximately 3.7% of the sample rests with the top ten. The source was peripheral blood, collected after pregnancy. The receptors were gathered from a female donor with multiple sclerosis, enrolled in a pregnancy study.

The chain links TRBV27 to TRBJ2-7; perhaps TRBD2 as D (5 bases). Germline V gene sequence: CDR1 MNHEY, CDR2 SMNVEV (reference sequence). The germline V and J ends were trimmed by 3 bases and 0 bases, with 9 bases remaining between them. CDR3 size: 14 residues. The CDR3 bases are TGTGCCAGCAGTTTCACGGGGAGCTCCTACGAGCAGTACTTC. It specifies CASSFTGSSYEQYF.

This chain joins TRBV19 and TRBJ2-7; D gene ambiguous. Trimming stripped 5 bases from V and 3 bases from J, with 11 bases between. This CDR3 spans 13 amino acids. The V gene's germline CDR1 is LNHDA and CDR2 SQIVND (reference sequence). Written as DNA, the CDR3 is TGTGCCAGTAGTGGTATAGAAGTCTACGAGCAGTACTTC. Its translation is CASSGIEVYEQYF.

This rearrangement joins TRBV5-4 to TRBJ2-5; D perhaps matches TRBD2 (6 bases). The germline gives CDR1 SGHNT, CDR2 YYREEE (reference sequence). CDR3 length: 14 amino acids. Between the trimmed V and J ends, which lost 3 bases and 2 bases, there was a span of 11 bases. CDR3 loop: CASSSGGGQETQYF. DNA of the CDR3: TGTGCCAGCAGCTCTGGTGGGGGGCAAGAGACCCAGTACTTC.

V is TRBV5-6 and J is TRBJ1-1; weak D call: TRBD1 (5 bases). The CDR3 length is 14 residues. Trimming took 2 bases from V and 5 from J, leaving 13 bases between them. Germline values: CDR1 SGHDT, CDR2 YYEEEE. This CDR3 is CASSFGRVWTEAFF. DNA for the CDR3: TGTGCCAGCAGCTTCGGCAGGGTATGGACTGAAGCTTTCTTT.

V and J are TRBV10-3 and TRBJ1-2; no clear D gene. Germline-derived CDR1 and CDR2 are ENHRY and SYGVKD. The CDR3 sequence is 15 residues long. The ends were cut back, 7 bases at V and 5 bases at J, with 20 bases in the middle. The CDR3 coding sequence is TGTGCCATCAAATCTGGCCGCGGACTACTATATGGCTACACCTTC. It codes for CAIKSGRGLLYGYTF.

The chain couples TRBV2 to TRBJ1-1; 7 bases line up with TRBD1. Per the germline V gene, CDR1 is SNHLY and CDR2 is FYNNEI. The CDR3 totals 14 residues. J gave up 3 bases and V 4 bases, and 5 bases lay outside the gene matches. In DNA, the CDR3 is TGTGCCAGCAGTGGACAGGGATGGGACACTGAAGCTTTCTTT. This gives the protein CASSGQGWDTEAFF.

The chain carries TRBV5-6 and TRBJ2-3; D is perhaps TRBD2 (6 bases). Trimming shortened V by 3 bases and J by 2 bases, and 13 bases separated the two germline ends. This CDR3 region has 15 residues. The germline V gene has CDR1 SGHDT and CDR2 YYEEEE. The DNA for the CDR3 is TGTGCCAGCAGCTCTCCGGGACTGGTCACAGATACGCAGTATTTT. It translates to CASSSPGLVTDTQYF.

This chain connects TRBV2 to TRBJ1-1; tentatively, D is TRBD1 (6 bases). Trimming left V 4 bases short and J 11 bases short, with 14 bases between. The CDR3 is made up of 12 amino acids. Per germline, CDR1 SNHLY and CDR2 FYNNEI. The CDR3 nucleotides are TGTGCCAGCAGTGCAAACAGGGATATGGCTTTCTTT. This translates into CASSANRDMAFF.

This rearrangement joins TRBV18 to TRBJ1-5, with 7 nucleotides matching TRBD1. V shed 2 bases and J 4 bases; nucleotides not matched to a gene: 11. The CDR3 covers 17 residues. CDR1 and CDR2 from the germline V gene are KGHSH and LQKENI. CDR3 protein: CASSPSPGTVGNQPQHF. The CDR3 DNA is TGTGCCAGCTCACCATCTCCAGGGACAGTCGGGAATCAGCCCCAGCATTTT.

This clone is a singleton in its sample. J is TRBJ2-1 and V is TRBV11-2; perhaps TRBD1 as D (5 bases). The germline CDR1 and CDR2 sequences are SGHAT and FQNNGV. The V and J ends lost 0 bases and 12 bases respectively, with 12 bases between them. The CDR3 is made up of 13 amino acids. CDR3 amino acids: CASSLDGVQGQFF. The CDR3 DNA reads TGTGCCAGCAGCTTAGATGGAGTGCAGGGGCAGTTCTTC.

The chain recombines TRBV5-1 with TRBJ2-5; D perhaps matches TRBD2 (5 bases). The length of the CDR3 is 13 residues. Germline CDR1 is SGHRS and CDR2 is YFSETQ. Between the trimmed V and J ends, which lost 3 bases and 3 bases, there was a span of 9 bases. The CDR3 reads CASSWRAEETQYF. In nucleotides, the CDR3 is TGCGCCAGCAGCTGGCGGGCTGAAGAGACCCAGTACTTC.

This sequence joins TRBV5-1 and TRBJ2-5, with 7 bases aligning to TRBD1. Germline trimming cut 0 bases from V and 4 bases from J; bases unmatched to any gene: 9. The CDR3 runs to 16 residues. Per germline, CDR1 SGHRS and CDR2 YFSETQ. The CDR3 DNA reads TGCGCCAGCAGCTTGGGCGGACTTCCAGGGGGAGAGACCCAGTACTTC. Translated: CASSLGGLPGGETQYF.

The J gene is TRBJ2-3, the V gene TRBV15, with 8 bases that match TRBD1. Per germline, CDR1 LNHNV and CDR2 YYDKDF (reference sequence). Losses at the gene ends were 1 base for V and 15 bases for J; bases not matched to a gene: 9. This CDR3 has 13 amino acids. The DNA for the CDR3 is TGTGCCACCAGCAGAGTCGACGACAGGGGAGGCTATTTT. Its protein product is CATSRVDDRGGYF.